These T cell receptor beta chains were read from a single sample in a study of regulatory T cells in long-lasting Graves disease. TCRdb passed the multiplex PCR reads through MiXCR, listing each CDR3 protein once. Among 650,000 to 850,000 distinct CDR3 sequences listed, 25% to 30% were seen once. Here the sequenced sample was peripheral blood mononuclear cells (PBMCs), taken when the disease was refractory, from a patient treated with antithyroid drugs. These receptors all stem from a female donor with Graves disease. Both conserved end residues are part of each CDR3. The order of the fields is D gene, V gene, clone size, J gene, CDR3 DNA, CDR3 protein. The D gene is left open where the match is weak. Size values are once, few and many counts, or a class for expanded clones, and some rows have none.

NA	TRBV29-1	NA	TRBJ1-1	TGCAGCGTTTCAAAGGACACTGAAGCTTTCTTT	CSVSKDTEAFF
NA	TRBV20-1	NA	TRBJ2-7	TGCAGTGCCGGGGTGGCAGGGGGGTACGAGCAGTACTTC	CSAGVAGGYEQYF
TRBD1	TRBV2	many	TRBJ1-5	TGTGCCAGCATGATTGAGGGGGCCGGTCAGCCCCAGCATTTT	CASMIEGAGQPQHF
NA	TRBV2	many	TRBJ2-7	TGTGCCAGCAGTGTCAGCCTTTCCTACGAGCAGTACTTC	CASSVSLSYEQYF
NA	TRBV12-3/TRBV12-4	many	TRBJ1-2	TGTGCCAGCAGTTTTGAGGGGGATCATGGCTACACCTTC	CASSFEGDHGYTF
TRBD1	TRBV10-3	many	TRBJ2-5	TGTGCCATCAGAGAACCGGGACAGGAAGAGACCCAGTACTTC	CAIREPGQEETQYF
NA	TRBV13	few	TRBJ2-2	TGTGCCAGCAGCTTGGGACTCTCCCACGGGGAGCTGTTTTTT	CASSLGLSHGELFF
NA	TRBV4-1	NA	TRBJ1-2	TGCGCCAGCAGCCAAGATCCGGGTGGGTTGCACACCTTC	CASSQDPGGLHTF
NA	TRBV12-3/TRBV12-4	many	TRBJ1-1	TGTGCCAGCAGTTTAAGAACGATGAACACTGAAGCTTTCTTT	CASSLRTMNTEAFF
TRBD1	TRBV28	many	TRBJ1-2	TGTGCCAGCATCAAGGGGGCAGGTGGCTACACCTTC	CASIKGAGGYTF
NA	TRBV15	NA	TRBJ1-1	TGTGCCACCAGCAGAGATGGTGGGGCCGTAGCTTTCTTT	CATSRDGGAVAFF
NA	TRBV6-1	NA	TRBJ1-5	TGTGCCAGCAGCCAATCAGGGGTCAATCAGCCCCAGCATTTT	CASSQSGVNQPQHF
NA	TRBV3-1	many	TRBJ2-5	TGTGCCAGCAGCAGCAGAGGCTACCAAGAGACCCAGTACTTC	CASSSRGYQETQYF
TRBD1	TRBV28	many	TRBJ1-2	TGTGCCAGCAGCCCACGGACAGGGAACTATGGCTACACCTTC	CASSPRTGNYGYTF
NA	TRBV29-1	NA	TRBJ1-4	TGCAGCGTTTCATTCTCCGAAAAACTGTTTTTT	CSVSFSEKLFF
TRBD1	TRBV6-1	few	TRBJ1-4	TGTGCCAGCAGTCTGGACAGGGGAGGTCTTGGAAAACTGTTTTTT	CASSLDRGGLGKLFF
NA	TRBV7-3	NA	TRBJ1-6	TGTGCCAGCAGCTCCGGGACATATAATTCACCCCTCCACTTT	CASSSGTYNSPLHF